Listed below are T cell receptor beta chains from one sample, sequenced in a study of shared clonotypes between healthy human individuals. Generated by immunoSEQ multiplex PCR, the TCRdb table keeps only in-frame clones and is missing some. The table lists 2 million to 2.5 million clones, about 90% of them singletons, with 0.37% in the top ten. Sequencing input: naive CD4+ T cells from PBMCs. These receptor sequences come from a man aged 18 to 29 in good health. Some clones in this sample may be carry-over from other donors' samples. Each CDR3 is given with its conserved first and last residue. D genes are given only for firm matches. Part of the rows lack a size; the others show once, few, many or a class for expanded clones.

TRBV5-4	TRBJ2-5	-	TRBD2	CASSLGLAGGGETQYF	TGTGCCAGCAGCCTGGGACTAGCGGGGGGAGGAGAGACCCAGTACTTC
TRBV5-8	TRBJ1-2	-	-	CASSLTQAPTF	TGTGCCAGCAGCTTGACGCAGGCTCCCACCTTC
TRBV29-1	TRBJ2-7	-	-	CSVHREGYEQYF	TGCAGCGTCCACAGGGAGGGGTACGAGCAGTACTTC
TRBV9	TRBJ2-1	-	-	CASSATRGTEQFF	TGTGCCAGCAGCGCCACCCGGGGGACTGAGCAGTTCTTC
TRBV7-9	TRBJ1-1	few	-	CASSLARMNTEAFF	TGTGCCAGCAGCTTAGCGAGGATGAACACTGAAGCTTTCTTT
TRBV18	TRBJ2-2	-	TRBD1	CASSPTGTGSTGELFF	TGTGCCAGCTCACCTACCGGGACAGGGAGCACCGGGGAGCTGTTTTTT
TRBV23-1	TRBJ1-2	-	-	CASSQSRSGQAPNYGYTF	TGCGCCAGCAGTCAATCTCGGAGTGGGCAGGCTCCTAACTATGGCTACACCTTC
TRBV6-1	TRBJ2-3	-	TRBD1	CASSEHPGTGVPDTQYF	TGTGCCAGCAGTGAGCACCCCGGGACAGGGGTGCCAGATACGCAGTATTTT
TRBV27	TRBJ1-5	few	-	CASSRIPNQPQHF	TGTGCCAGCAGTCGGATTCCCAATCAGCCCCAGCATTTT
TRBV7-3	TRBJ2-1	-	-	CASSKTSGLQNNEQFF	TGTGCCAGCAGTAAAACCTCGGGACTCCAGAACAATGAGCAGTTCTTC
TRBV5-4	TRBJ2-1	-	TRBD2	CASSLMPSGGDEQFF	TGTGCCAGCAGCTTAATGCCTAGCGGTGGGGATGAGCAGTTCTTC
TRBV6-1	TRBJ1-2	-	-	CASSETFGRGSNYGYTF	TGTGCCAGCAGTGAGACTTTCGGGAGGGGCTCTAACTATGGCTACACCTTC
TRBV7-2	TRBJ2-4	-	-	CASSLLSRGNIQYF	TGTGCCAGCAGCTTATTGTCCCGGGGAAACATTCAGTACTTC
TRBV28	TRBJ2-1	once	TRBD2	CASRLAGSHEQFF	TGTGCCAGCAGACTAGCGGGATCGCATGAGCAGTTCTTC
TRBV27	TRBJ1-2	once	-	CASSSARAGYTF	TGTGCCAGCAGTTCCGCCCGGGCTGGCTACACCTTC
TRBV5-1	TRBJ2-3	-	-	CASSAYSSTDTQYF	TGCGCCAGCAGCGCATATTCTAGCACAGATACGCAGTATTTT
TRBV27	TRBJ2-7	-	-	CASSLWSGRPYEQYF	TGTGCCAGCAGTTTATGGAGCGGGCGCCCCTACGAGCAGTACTTC
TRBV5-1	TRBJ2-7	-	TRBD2	CASSLTSGDLSYEQYF	TGCGCCAGCAGCTTGACTAGCGGAGACCTTTCCTACGAGCAGTACTTC
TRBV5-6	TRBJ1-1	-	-	CASSLRGQAFF	TGTGCCAGCAGCCTCCGAGGGCAAGCTTTCTTT
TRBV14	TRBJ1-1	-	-	CASASGVNTEAFF	TGTGCATCTGCGAGCGGCGTGAACACTGAAGCTTTCTTT
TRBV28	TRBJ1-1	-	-	CACRGDTEAFF	TGTGCGTGCCGGGGGGACACTGAAGCTTTCTTT
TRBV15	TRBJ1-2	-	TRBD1	CATSRGTGGGYGYTF	TGTGCCACCAGCAGAGGGACAGGGGGCGGCTATGGCTACACCTTC
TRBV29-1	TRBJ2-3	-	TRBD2	CSVEVAGATDTQYF	TGCAGCGTTGAGGTAGCGGGAGCTACAGATACGCAGTATTTT
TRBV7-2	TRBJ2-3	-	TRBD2	CASSFSAGAAQYF	TGTGCCAGCAGCTTTTCGGCGGGAGCGGCGCAGTATTTT
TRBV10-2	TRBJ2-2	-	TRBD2	CASSGRGLAGGPFTGELFF	TGCGCCAGCAGTGGCCGCGGCCTAGCGGGAGGGCCGTTCACCGGGGAGCTGTTTTTT
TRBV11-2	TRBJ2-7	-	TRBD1	CASSLAGGLGYYEQYF	TGTGCCAGCAGCTTGGCAGGGGGCCTGGGATACTACGAGCAGTACTTC